The entry below gives a single T cell receptor (beta chain) sequence along with its context. In germline, CDR1 is DFQATT, CDR2 SNEGSKA (reference sequence). CDR3 length: 11 amino acids. V was cut by 3 bases and J by 4 bases, with 4 bases left in between. These data are taken from a study of PD-1 blockade in mismatch repair-deficient tumors. Measured with immunoSEQ multiplex PCR; TCRdb has only the in-frame clones, and not every one. This sample has approximately 120,000 clones, with roughly nine tenths found just once. Every patient had mismatch repair deficiency by PCR or immunohistochemistry. The sample in question was peripheral blood, obtained 44 weeks after starting pembrolizumab. The clonotype was recovered from an adult with mismatch repair-deficient cancer. The chain carries TRBV20-1 and TRBJ2-1; D unresolved. CDR3 bases: TGCAGTGCTAGCGGGTACAATGAGCAGTTCTTC. Protein product: CSASGYNEQFF.